This entry lists 24 T cell receptor beta chains sequenced from one sample in a study of cytomegalovirus exposure and HLA in healthy donors. The PCR had 60 Vbeta and 13 Jbeta primers. Only in-frame clones appear in the TCRdb table, and some are missing; sequencing was by immunoSEQ multiplex PCR. The repertoire holds 100,000 to 130,000 clones, with around 72% as singletons. Sequencing was done on a sample of PBMCs. The origin of the receptors is a woman aged 40 to 50 in good health and CMV-seropositive.

This chain links TRBV7-9 with TRBJ1-1; D not resolved. There are 14 residues in the CDR3. Trimming removed 5 bases at V and 3 bases at J, with 13 bases between. Germline V gene data show CDR1 as SEHNR and CDR2 as FQNEAQ (reference sequence). CDR3 in amino acids: CASSVRGRDTEAFF. The CDR3 bases are TGTGCCAGCAGCGTCAGAGGGCGGGACACTGAAGCTTTCTTT.

This clone has just one count. This rearrangement joins TRBV7-9 to TRBJ2-1; 9 positions agree with TRBD1. The germline CDR1 and CDR2 sequences are SEHNR and FQNEAQ (reference sequence). The junction had 6 bases not matched to a gene; V was cut back by 5 bases and J by 1 base. The CDR3 is 16 amino acids. In DNA, the CDR3 is TGTGCCAGCAGCGGACATGGGACAGGGTCCTACAATGAGCAGTTCTTC. This gives the protein CASSGHGTGSYNEQFF. Full variable domain (remainder filled in from reference TRBV7-9 and TRBJ2-1): DTGVSQNPRHKITKRGQNVTFRCDPISEHNRLYWYRQTLGQGPEFLTYFQNEAQLEKSRLLSDRFSAERPKGSFSTLEIQRTEQGDSAMYLCASSGHGTGSYNEQFFGPGTRLTVL.

This clone occurred once. V gene TRBV9 combines with J gene TRBJ2-7; D unclear. V was cut by 0 bases and J by 2 bases, with 12 bases left in between. Germline assignment: CDR1 SGDLS and CDR2 YYNGEE. This CDR3 spans 15 amino acids. CDR3 sequence reads: CASSVASNPTYEQYF. CDR3 sequence (DNA): TGTGCCAGCAGCGTAGCCAGTAACCCCACCTACGAGCAGTACTTC. Complete variable domain (other parts from reference TRBV9 and TRBJ2-7): DSGVTQTPKHLITATGQRVTLRCSPRSGDLSVYWYQQSLDQGLQFLIQYYNGEERAKGNILERFSAQQFPDLHSELNLSSLELGDSALYFCASSVASNPTYEQYFGPGTRLTVT.

The chain links TRBV7-9 to TRBJ2-3; 7 nucleotides agree with TRBD1. The CDR3 spans 17 residues. The V gene's germline CDR1 is SEHNR and CDR2 FQNEAQ (reference sequence). Trimming took 3 bases from V and 0 from J; bases not matched to a gene: 9. The CDR3 here is CASSLAYRGSSTDTQYF. The DNA for the CDR3 is TGTGCCAGCAGCTTGGCCTACAGGGGCTCTAGCACAGATACGCAGTATTTT.

The genes are TRBV2 and TRBJ2-7; D may be TRBD1 (5 bases). The germline CDR1 and CDR2 sequences are SNHLY and FYNNEI. This CDR3 is 14 amino acids long. V was pared by 7 bases and J by 0 bases, with 13 bases between. CDR3 sequence (DNA): TGTGCCAGCAAGTTGGAGACAGACTCCTACGAGCAGTACTTC. It translates to CASKLETDSYEQYF.

As concerns this clone: A read error may account for a junction end that differs from germline. CDR3 sequence reads: CATSSPTGGKANLF. DNA for the CDR3: TGTGCCACCAGCAGCCCAACAGGGGGAAAGGCCAATCTCTTT. The chain links TRBV15 to TRBJ1-1; 8 bases are shared with TRBD1. The CDR3 runs 14 residues. Germline V gene data show CDR1 as LNHNV and CDR2 as YYDKDF (reference sequence).

The CDR3 region is CSARGDREAFF. The CDR3 DNA reads TGCAGTGCTAGGGGGGACAGGGAAGCTTTCTTT. The chain uses TRBV20-1 and TRBJ1-1, with TRBD1 identical over 8 bases. CDR3 length: 11 amino acids. Unmatched junction bases numbered 2, after V lost 3 bases and J lost 8 bases. Germline V gives CDR1 DFQATT, CDR2 SNEGSKA (reference sequence).

The CDR3 loop is CASSLGQGNNNSPLHF. CDR3 DNA sequence: TGCGCCAGCAGCTTGGGACAGGGGAACAATAATTCACCCCTCCACTTT. J is TRBJ1-6 and V is TRBV5-1; 8 bases map to TRBD1. The CDR3 is 16 amino acids. Trimming took 0 bases from V and 5 from J; bases not matched to a gene: 4. Germline V gene data show CDR1 as SGHRS and CDR2 as YFSETQ.

This chain connects TRBV4-2 to TRBJ1-2; 9 bases fit TRBD1. Germline V gene sequence: CDR1 LGHNA, CDR2 YNFKEQ. The CDR3 has 15 residues. The junction had 7 bases not matched to a gene; V was cut back by 4 bases and J by 4 bases. The CDR3 protein is CASSPEDRGPYGYTF. Here the CDR3 DNA reads TGTGCCAGCAGCCCCGAGGACAGGGGCCCCTATGGCTACACCTTC.

The V call is TRBV9, the J call TRBJ1-6; 7 bases are shared with TRBD1. Losses at the gene ends were 0 bases for V and 10 bases for J; bases not matched to a gene: 10. Germline assignment: CDR1 SGDLS and CDR2 YYNGEE. The CDR3 spans 16 residues. CDR3 loop: CASSVASRQGNSPLHF. The CDR3, as DNA: TGTGCCAGCAGCGTAGCTTCGAGACAGGGAAACTCACCCCTCCACTTT.

This sequence joins TRBV5-1 and TRBJ1-1; no clear D. V shed 0 bases and J shed 0 bases, with 12 bases lying between them. Germline lookup yields CDR1 SGHRS and CDR2 YFSETQ. The CDR3 length is 16 residues. In DNA form, the CDR3 reads TGCGCCAGCAGCTTGGCGAGAGGAGGCATGAACACTGAAGCTTTCTTT. It yields the protein CASSLARGGMNTEAFF.

The chain joins TRBV9 to TRBJ1-1; tentatively, D is TRBD1 (5 bases). Trimming pared 3 bases from V and 4 bases from J, leaving 19 bases between. The CDR3 sequence is 16 residues long. Germline CDR1 SGDLS, CDR2 YYNGEE. DNA of the CDR3: TGTGCCAGCAGCGGGCCAGGCGGAGGGGCCGGCACTGAAGCTTTCTTT. Its protein product is CASSGPGGGAGTEAFF.

The genes are TRBV5-4 and TRBJ1-2, with TRBD1 matching 10 bases. Trimming removed 4 bases from V and 4 bases from J; junction bases left unmatched: 7. The CDR3 spans 15 residues. The germline V gene has CDR1 SGHNT and CDR2 YYREEE (reference sequence). DNA for the CDR3: TGTGCCAGCAGCCCACCGGGACAGGGGCGCTATGGCTACACCTTC. This translates into CASSPPGQGRYGYTF.

This chain connects TRBV5-1 to TRBJ2-7; TRBD1 matches 8 bases. Germline CDR1 and CDR2: SGHRS and YFSETQ. V dropped 2 bases and J dropped 6; count of bases not matched to a gene: 7. The CDR3 loop spans 14 amino acids. CDR3 bases: TGCGCCAGCAGCTTCTCACAGGGGGGTGGCGAGCAGTACTTC. Translating gives CASSFSQGGGEQYF. The complete variable domain, with remaining parts taken from reference TRBV5-1 and TRBJ2-7, reads KAGVTQTPRYLIKTRGQQVTLSCSPISGHRSVSWYQQTPGQGLQFLFEYFSETQRNKGNFPGRFSGRQFSNSRSEMNVSTLELGDSALYLCASSFSQGGGEQYFGPGTRLTVT.

The V call is TRBV25-1, the J call TRBJ1-2; 10 bases fit TRBD1. The germline V gene encodes CDR1 MGHDK and CDR2 SYGVNS. Losses at the gene ends were 7 bases for V and 7 bases for J; bases not matched to a gene: 6. CDR3 size: 13 residues. CDR3: CASIETGGVGYTF. The CDR3 DNA follows: TGTGCCAGCATCGAGACAGGGGGCGTTGGCTACACCTTC.

The V gene is TRBV19, the J gene TRBJ1-2; perhaps TRBD1 as D (5 bases). CDR1 is LNHDA, CDR2 SQIVND, per germline (reference sequence). Trimming took 9 bases from V and 0 from J, leaving 14 bases between them. There are 14 residues in the CDR3. CDR3 nucleotide sequence: TGTGCCAGCGAGGAGAAGGGGTCTAACTATGGCTACACCTTC. Encoded protein: CASEEKGSNYGYTF. Complete variable domain (other parts from reference TRBV19 and TRBJ1-2): DGGITQSPKYLFRKEGQNVTLSCEQNLNHDAMYWYRQDPGQGLRLIYYSQIVNDFQKGDIAEGYSVSREKKESFPLTVTSAQKNPTAFYLCASEEKGSNYGYTFGSGTRLTVV.

The chain is built from TRBV2 and TRBJ1-5, with TRBD1 matching over 8 bases. J was trimmed by 2 bases and V by 6 bases; bases with no gene match: 3. The CDR3 is 14 amino acids. Germline CDR1 SNHLY, CDR2 FYNNEI. The CDR3 region has the DNA TGTGCCAGCAGATCGGGACAGGGCAATCAGCCCCAGCATTTT. Amino acid sequence: CASRSGQGNQPQHF.

The CDR3 reads CASSFFGVTGELFF. The DNA of the CDR3 is TGTGCCAGCAGTTTTTTTGGAGTCACCGGGGAGCTGTTTTTT. The chain couples TRBV27 to TRBJ2-2; D gene ambiguous. The CDR3 is 14 amino acids. CDR1 is MNHEY and CDR2 is SMNVEV in the germline V gene (reference sequence). With 3 bases removed from V and 4 bases from J, the gap between germline ends came to 9 bases.

V and J are TRBV6-1 and TRBJ1-5; D is uncertain. Germline values: CDR1 MNHNS, CDR2 SASEGT. Trimming pared 9 bases from V and 5 bases from J, leaving 8 bases between. This CDR3 region has 11 residues. The CDR3 DNA reads as TGTGCCAGTAGGGAGGATCAGCCCCAGCATTTT. It encodes CASREDQPQHF.

V is TRBV6-1 and J is TRBJ2-1; possible D gene TRBD2, 6 bases. The V and J ends lost 2 bases and 5 bases respectively, with 13 bases between them. Germline values: CDR1 MNHNS, CDR2 SASEGT. The CDR3 runs 15 residues. In nucleotides, the CDR3 is TGTGCCAGCAGTGAAAGCCCGGGACTCCACAATGAGCAGTTCTTC. As protein: CASSESPGLHNEQFF.

The chain is built from TRBV7-9 and TRBJ1-6; D not certain. Trimming took off 5 bases at V and 3 bases at J, with 8 bases between the two ends. The CDR3 loop spans 14 amino acids. Germline CDR1 and CDR2: SEHNR and FQNEAQ (reference sequence). CDR3 sequence reads: CASSPTSYNSPLHF. The CDR3 nucleotides are TGTGCCAGCAGCCCCACAAGCTATAATTCACCCCTCCACTTT.

This chain connects TRBV5-1 to TRBJ2-2; TRBD2 matches at 10 bases. Germline V gene data show CDR1 as SGHRS and CDR2 as YFSETQ. The CDR3 sequence is 16 residues long. Trimming took 4 bases from V and 4 from J; bases not matched to a gene: 7. In DNA, the CDR3 is TGCGCCAGCAGCCATAGCGGGGGGCAGGTCACCGGGGAGCTGTTTTTT. Its translation is CASSHSGGQVTGELFF.

The chain combines TRBV6-6 with TRBJ2-5, with 7 bases fitting TRBD2. V dropped 6 bases and J dropped 6; count of bases not matched to a gene: 7. CDR3 length equals 13 residues. The germline V gene encodes CDR1 MNHNY and CDR2 SVGAGI (reference sequence). The CDR3 region is CASSPTSDQTQYF. The CDR3, as DNA: TGTGCCAGCAGCCCTACTAGCGACCAGACCCAGTACTTC.

The genes are TRBV30 and TRBJ2-7, with 8 bases identical to TRBD1. With 3 bases clipped from V and 3 bases from J, the junction kept 7 bases outside the gene matches. Germline values: CDR1 GTSNPN, CDR2 SVGIG (reference sequence). The CDR3 has 14 amino acids. This chain's CDR3 is CAWSPGTGLYEQYF. The CDR3 DNA follows: TGTGCCTGGAGCCCCGGGACAGGCCTCTACGAGCAGTACTTC.